The rows below give T cell receptor beta chains drawn from one sample of a study of response to subunit inactivated influenza vaccine. From the RT-PCR reads, TCRdb called clonotypes with MiXCR, one entry per CDR3 protein. This sample has approximately 250,000 distinct CDR3 sequences; more than 9% occur once, and the top ten carry about 7.8%. Source: non-naive T cells sorted from PBMCs, taken 14 to 15 days before vaccination. The receptor set was obtained from a middle-aged man who received an inactivated influenza vaccine. Each CDR3 is given with its conserved first and last residue.

V: TRBV5-1; length: 14; CDR3: CASSRGPNTGELFF
V: TRBV27; length: 14; CDR3: CASGRGGRGETQYF
V: TRBV7-9; length: 13; CDR3: CASSLSWEETQYF
V: TRBV20-1; length: 15; CDR3: CSASPPGQPDEKLFF
V: TRBV3-1; length: 17; CDR3: CASSQAGSFGRSETQYF
V: TRBV29-1; length: 14; CDR3: CSVAGTGGGTEAFF
V: TRBV14; length: 14; CDR3: CASSGGLNTGELFF
V: TRBV5-1; length: 13; CDR3: CASSIDSSSGYTF
V: TRBV12-3/TRBV12-4; length: 15; CDR3: CASRRAGGSNNEQFF
V: TRBV2; length: 15; CDR3: CASKVDGSQGYEQYF
V: TRBV20-1; length: 15; CDR3: CSARRGADSNQPQHF
V: TRBV2; length: 20; CDR3: CASTMGQPLAGGGYAGELFF
V: TRBV5-1; length: 14; CDR3: CASSLGREDEKLFF
V: TRBV4-3; length: 16; CDR3: CASSQDYSGISYEQYF
V: TRBV4-3; length: 16; CDR3: CASSEGATANTGELFF
V: TRBV11-2; length: 11; CDR3: CASSFPNTQYF
V: TRBV6-5; length: 16; CDR3: CASSYSWTGGAKTQYF
V: TRBV20-1; length: 12; CDR3: CSARPPEEKLFF
V: TRBV29-1; length: 16; CDR3: CSVEDPGTLYQETQYF
V: TRBV7-9; length: 15; CDR3: CASSFREGPYNEQFF
V: TRBV29-1; length: 12; CDR3: CSVGRAYNEQFF